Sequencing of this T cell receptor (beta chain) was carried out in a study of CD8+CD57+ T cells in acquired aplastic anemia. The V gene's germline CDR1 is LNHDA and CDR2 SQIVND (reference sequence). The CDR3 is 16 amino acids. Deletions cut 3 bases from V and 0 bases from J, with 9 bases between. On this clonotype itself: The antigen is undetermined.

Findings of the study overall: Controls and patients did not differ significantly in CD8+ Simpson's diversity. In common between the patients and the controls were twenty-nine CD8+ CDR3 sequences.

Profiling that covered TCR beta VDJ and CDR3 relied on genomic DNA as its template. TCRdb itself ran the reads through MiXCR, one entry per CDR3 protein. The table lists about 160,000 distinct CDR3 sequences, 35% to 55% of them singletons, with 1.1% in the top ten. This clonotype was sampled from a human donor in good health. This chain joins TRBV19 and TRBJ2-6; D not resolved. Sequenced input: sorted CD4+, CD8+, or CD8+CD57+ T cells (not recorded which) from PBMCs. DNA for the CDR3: TGTGCCAGTAGTATGGGCAGCGTCTCTGGGGCCAACGTCCTGACTTTC. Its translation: CASSMGSVSGANVLTF.